These 3 T cell receptor beta chains share one sample of origin, sequenced in a study of blood T cell repertoires in COVID-19. Clones were sequenced by immunoSEQ multiplex PCR, and TCRdb holds only the in-frame ones, with some missing. The sample gives some 270,000 clones, 85% to 90% of which show up once; about 4% is in the top ten. The sequenced sample consisted of PBMCs or T cells enriched from blood (not recorded which). These receptors were collected from a young woman with acute COVID-19.

The chain links TRBV19 to TRBJ1-1; possible D gene TRBD1, 6 bases. Trimming took off 4 bases at V and 2 bases at J, with 14 bases between the two ends. The CDR3 consists of 15 residues. CDR1 and CDR2 (germline): LNHDA, SQIVND (reference sequence). The CDR3 here is CASSKAGAINTEAFF. The CDR3 DNA sequence: TGTGCCAGTAGTAAGGCAGGGGCGATTAACACTGAAGCTTTCTTT.

The table lists this clone with a count of one. The chain employs TRBV7-2 and TRBJ2-7, with 10 bases matching TRBD1. Germline CDR1 is SGHTA and CDR2 is FQGNSA. Trimming took 5 bases from V and 7 from J; bases not matched to a gene: 8. CDR3 length equals 14 residues. CDR3 sequence (DNA): TGTGCCAGCAGCATCCGACAGGGGGCGAAGGAGCAGTACTTC. It is translated as CASSIRQGAKEQYF.

This chain joins TRBV6-6 and TRBJ1-1, with D possibly matching TRBD1 (5 bases). Germline-derived CDR1 and CDR2 are MNHNY and SVGAGI (reference sequence). Trimming removed 5 bases at V and 6 bases at J, with 16 bases between. CDR3 length: 14 residues. In nucleotides, the CDR3 is TGTGCCAGCAGTCCAGGGATCCCCTTTGCTGAAGCTTTCTTT. This translates into CASSPGIPFAEAFF.